The 15 T cell receptor beta chains below all came from one sample that was sequenced in a study of T cells after yellow fever vaccination. TCRdb re-analysed the 5' RACE reads in MiXCR, keeping a single row per CDR3 protein. The sample carries around 120,000 distinct CDR3 sequences, about 6.8% recorded once. Sequences were derived from CD4+ T cells sorted from PBMCs, sampled approximately 40 days after the first yellow fever vaccination. The receptors stem from a man younger than 30 who received the YFV17D yellow fever vaccine.

This clonotype was observed a handful of times. The chain links TRBV7-3 to TRBJ2-3; maybe TRBD1 (5 bases). The ends were cut back, 1 base at V and 0 bases at J, with 11 bases in the middle. Germline assignment: CDR1 SGHTA and CDR2 FQGTGA. The CDR3 is made up of 16 amino acids. The CDR3 spells CASSLNGHASTDTQYF. In DNA, the CDR3 is TGTGCCAGCAGCTTAAACGGACACGCTAGCACAGATACGCAGTATTTT.

This clonotype was picked up many times. The chain combines TRBV5-5 with TRBJ2-2; D tentatively fits TRBD1 or TRBD2 (5 bases each). In germline, CDR1 is SGHKS, CDR2 YYEKEE (reference sequence). Trimming took off 4 bases at V and 3 bases at J, with 19 bases between the two ends. The CDR3 sequence is 17 residues long. The CDR3 loop is CASSAASGLRDTGELFF. The CDR3 DNA reads TGTGCCAGCAGCGCAGCCTCGGGGCTTAGGGACACCGGGGAGCTGTTTTTT.

At least ten counts were recorded for this clonotype. V is TRBV5-5 and J is TRBJ1-2, with D perhaps matching TRBD1 (6 bases). There are 15 residues in the CDR3. The germline gives CDR1 SGHKS, CDR2 YYEKEE (reference sequence). The V end was cut by 4 bases, the J end by 2 bases, with 15 bases between. In DNA form, the CDR3 reads TGTGCCAGCAGCCCGGCGGGGGCAAACAACTATGGCTACACCTTC. Translation gives CASSPAGANNYGYTF.

At least ten counts were recorded for this clonotype. The chain has TRBV5-1 and TRBJ2-2, with TRBD1 identical over 9 bases. The V gene end was trimmed by 0 bases and the J gene end by 4 bases; junction bases not matched to a gene: 22. Germline V gives CDR1 SGHRS, CDR2 YFSETQ. The CDR3 covers 22 residues. The CDR3: CASSLAWRGQGLGSRSTGELFF. The CDR3 bases are TGCGCCAGCAGCTTGGCCTGGCGGGGACAGGGACTCGGGTCAAGGAGCACCGGGGAGCTGTTTTTT. The full variable domain, with the rest looked up from reference TRBV5-1 and TRBJ2-2, is KAGVTQTPRYLIKTRGQQVTLSCSPISGHRSVSWYQQTPGQGLQFLFEYFSETQRNKGNFPGRFSGRQFSNSRSEMNVSTLELGDSALYLCASSLAWRGQGLGSRSTGELFFGEGSRLTVL.

The chain links TRBV28 to TRBJ1-2; 9 bases are shared with TRBD1. The J segment lost 6 bases and the V segment lost 5 bases, leaving 4 bases of the junction unmatched. This CDR3 has 13 amino acids. Germline loops: CDR1 MDHEN, CDR2 SYDVKM. DNA for the CDR3: TGTGCCAGCAGTCCCACAGGGGGCGATGGCTACACCTTC. This sequence encodes CASSPTGGDGYTF.

This clonotype was counted many times. The chain uses TRBV20-1 and TRBJ1-1; weak D call: TRBD1 (5 bases). V lost 1 base, J lost 3 bases, and 9 bases lay in between. CDR1 is DFQATT, CDR2 SNEGSKA, per germline (reference sequence). This CDR3 spans 13 amino acids. The CDR3 DNA reads as TGCAGTGCTAGAGCAGGGTCCTACACTGAAGCTTTCTTT. Its protein is CSARAGSYTEAFF.

This clonotype has a count of ten or more. The V gene is TRBV20-1, the J gene TRBJ1-4; D is uncertain. Germline V gene sequence: CDR1 DFQATT, CDR2 SNEGSKA (reference sequence). Trimming removed 3 bases at V and 0 bases at J, with 20 bases between. The CDR3 extends over 18 amino acids. The chain's CDR3 is CSASPTSGRYATNEKLFF. CDR3 bases: TGCAGTGCTAGCCCCACCTCCGGGAGATATGCAACTAATGAAAAACTGTTTTTT.

Ten or more counts support this clonotype. J is TRBJ1-1 and V is TRBV7-2; TRBD1 might be the D (5 bases). Trimming pared 0 bases from V and 8 bases from J, leaving 7 bases between. The CDR3 is made up of 12 amino acids. Germline lookup yields CDR1 SGHTA and CDR2 FQGNSA. The CDR3 reads CASSLARQEAFF. The CDR3 DNA is TGTGCCAGCAGCTTAGCCAGACAGGAAGCTTTCTTT.

This clonotype was recorded many times. This chain uses TRBV5-1 with TRBJ2-2, with a weak D call TRBD1 (6 bases). Between the trimmed V and J ends, which lost 7 bases and 6 bases, there was a span of 13 bases. Germline V gives CDR1 SGHRS, CDR2 YFSETQ. This CDR3 is 13 amino acids long. CDR3 loop: CASGSPGAGELFF. The CDR3, as DNA: TGCGCCAGCGGTTCTCCAGGGGCCGGGGAGCTGTTTTTT. Based on the CDR3 plus reference TRBV5-1 and TRBJ2-2, the full variable domain is KAGVTQTPRYLIKTRGQQVTLSCSPISGHRSVSWYQQTPGQGLQFLFEYFSETQRNKGNFPGRFSGRQFSNSRSEMNVSTLELGDSALYLCASGSPGAGELFFGEGSRLTVL.

This clonotype has ten or more counts. V and J are TRBV7-9 and TRBJ2-2, with 9 nucleotides matching TRBD2. Germline CDR1 and CDR2: SEHNR and FQNEAQ (reference sequence). The V segment lost 5 bases and the J segment 4 bases; nucleotides outside the gene matches: 5. The CDR3 extends over 15 amino acids. The CDR3 loop reads CASSILAGPTGELFF. In DNA form, the CDR3 reads TGTGCCAGCAGCATCCTAGCGGGGCCCACCGGGGAGCTGTTTTTT. The entire variable domain, with the rest obtained from reference TRBV7-9 and TRBJ2-2, is as follows: DTGVSQNPRHKITKRGQNVTFRCDPISEHNRLYWYRQTLGQGPEFLTYFQNEAQLEKSRLLSDRFSAERPKGSFSTLEIQRTEQGDSAMYLCASSILAGPTGELFFGEGSRLTVL.

This clonotype was recorded at least ten times. The J gene is TRBJ2-1, the V gene TRBV7-3; 8 bases match TRBD2. V shed 1 base, J shed 0 bases, and the junction held 2 bases outside the gene matches. This CDR3 is built from 16 residues. The germline V gene encodes CDR1 SGHTA and CDR2 FQGTGA. CDR3 amino acids: CASSLMAGGSYNEQFF. As DNA, the CDR3 is TGTGCCAGCAGCTTAATGGCGGGGGGCTCCTACAATGAGCAGTTCTTC. The full variable domain, in which reference TRBV7-3 and TRBJ2-1 provide the parts outside the CDR3, is GAGVSQTPSNKVTEKGKYVELRCDPISGHTALYWYRQSLGQGPEFLIYFQGTGAADDSGLPNDRFFAVRPEGSVSTLKIQRTERGDSAVYLCASSLMAGGSYNEQFFGPGTRLTVL.

This clonotype was seen many times. V gene TRBV10-3 combines with J gene TRBJ2-3, with 12 positions matching TRBD2. The length of the CDR3 is 14 residues. Germline V gene sequence: CDR1 ENHRY, CDR2 SYGVKD. With 10 bases clipped from V and 4 bases from J, the junction kept 6 bases outside the gene matches. The CDR3 sequence is CATLAGGPADTQYF. CDR3 nucleotide sequence: TGTGCCACTCTAGCGGGGGGGCCAGCAGATACGCAGTATTTT.

As concerns this clonotype: This clone may be a read error of a much larger clone one base away. This is likely a read error, given that the CDR3 carries no conserved phenylalanine or tryptophan at its end. J is TRBJ2-7 and V is TRBV12-3 or TRBV12-4, with D possibly matching TRBD1 (6 bases). The CDR3 length is 13 residues. V was trimmed by 1 base and J by 3 bases, leaving 7 bases between them. CDR3 coding DNA: TGTGCCAGCAGTTTAGAACAGGGCTACGAGCAGTACTTA. This translates into CASSLEQGYEQYL.

Many counts were recorded for this clonotype. The chain couples TRBV4-3 to TRBJ2-7; tentatively, D is TRBD2 (5 bases). The V and J ends lost 8 bases and 4 bases respectively, with 30 bases between them. Germline loops: CDR1 LGHNA, CDR2 YSLEER. This CDR3 region has 18 residues. In DNA, the CDR3 is TGCGCCAGCCAGCCAAGGGCGGAGCGGCCCCCTAATTATTACGAGCAGTACGTC. Encoded protein: CASQPRAERPPNYYEQYV.

This clonotype was observed many times. V and J are TRBV7-8 and TRBJ1-5; 10 nucleotides match TRBD1. The CDR3 consists of 15 residues. The V segment lost 3 bases and the J segment 11 bases; nucleotides outside the gene matches: 10. The germline gives CDR1 SGHVS, CDR2 FQNEAQ. The CDR3 sequence is CASSLGQGSLEAQHF. For the CDR3, the DNA is TGTGCCAGCAGCTTGGGACAGGGGTCTCTCGAGGCCCAGCATTTT.